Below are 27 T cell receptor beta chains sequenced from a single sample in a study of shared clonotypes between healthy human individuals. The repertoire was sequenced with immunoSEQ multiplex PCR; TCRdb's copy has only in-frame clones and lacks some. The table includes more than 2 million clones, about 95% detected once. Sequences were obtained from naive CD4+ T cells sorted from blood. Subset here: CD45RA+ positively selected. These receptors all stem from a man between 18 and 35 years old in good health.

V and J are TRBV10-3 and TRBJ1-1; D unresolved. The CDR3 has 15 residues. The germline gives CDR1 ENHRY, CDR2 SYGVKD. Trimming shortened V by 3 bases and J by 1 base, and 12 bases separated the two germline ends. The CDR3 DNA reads TGTGCCATCAGTGATCAGACGCGGCAGAACACTGAAGCTTTCTTT. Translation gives CAISDQTRQNTEAFF.

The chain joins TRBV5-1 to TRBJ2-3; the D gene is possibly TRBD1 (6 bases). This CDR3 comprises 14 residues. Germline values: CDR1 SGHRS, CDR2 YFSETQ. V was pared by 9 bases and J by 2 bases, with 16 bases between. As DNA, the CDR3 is TGCGCCACCCTACAGGGATCTTACACAGATACGCAGTATTTT. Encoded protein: CATLQGSYTDTQYF.

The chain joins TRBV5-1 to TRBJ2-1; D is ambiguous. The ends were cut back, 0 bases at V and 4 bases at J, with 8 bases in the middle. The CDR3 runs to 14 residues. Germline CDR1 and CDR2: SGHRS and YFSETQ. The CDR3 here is CASSLGNEYNEQFF. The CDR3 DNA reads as TGCGCCAGCAGCTTGGGGAACGAGTACAATGAGCAGTTCTTC.

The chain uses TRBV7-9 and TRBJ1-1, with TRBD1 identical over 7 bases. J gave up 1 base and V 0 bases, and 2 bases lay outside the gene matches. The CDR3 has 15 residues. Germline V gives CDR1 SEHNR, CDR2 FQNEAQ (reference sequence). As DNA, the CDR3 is TGTGCCAGCAGCTTAGCGTGGACAGGGAACACTGAAGCTTTCTTT. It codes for CASSLAWTGNTEAFF.

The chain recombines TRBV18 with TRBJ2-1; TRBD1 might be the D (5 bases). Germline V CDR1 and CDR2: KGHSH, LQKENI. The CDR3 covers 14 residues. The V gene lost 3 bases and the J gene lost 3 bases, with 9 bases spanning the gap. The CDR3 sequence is CASSPSTDYNEQFF. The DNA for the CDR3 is TGTGCCAGCTCACCTTCGACAGACTACAATGAGCAGTTCTTC.

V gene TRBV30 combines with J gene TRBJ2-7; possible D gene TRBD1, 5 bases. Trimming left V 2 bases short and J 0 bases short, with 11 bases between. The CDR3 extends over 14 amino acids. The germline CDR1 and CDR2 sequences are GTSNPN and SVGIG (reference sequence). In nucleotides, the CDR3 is TGTGCCTGGAGTAGGGGCGTCAGCTCCTACGAGCAGTACTTC. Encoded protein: CAWSRGVSSYEQYF.

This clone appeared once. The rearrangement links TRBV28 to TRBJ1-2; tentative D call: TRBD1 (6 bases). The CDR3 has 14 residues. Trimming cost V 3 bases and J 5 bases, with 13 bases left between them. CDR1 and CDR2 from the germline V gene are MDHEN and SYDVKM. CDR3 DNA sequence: TGTGCCAGCAGTTTGAGCGGGGGCGGGTATGGCTACACCTTC. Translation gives CASSLSGGGYGYTF.

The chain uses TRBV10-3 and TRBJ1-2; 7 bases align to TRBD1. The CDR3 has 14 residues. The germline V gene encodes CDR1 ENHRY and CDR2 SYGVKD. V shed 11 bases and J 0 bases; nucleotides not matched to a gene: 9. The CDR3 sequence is CASKWDSSNYGYTF. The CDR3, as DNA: TGTGCCTCAAAATGGGACAGCTCTAACTATGGCTACACCTTC.

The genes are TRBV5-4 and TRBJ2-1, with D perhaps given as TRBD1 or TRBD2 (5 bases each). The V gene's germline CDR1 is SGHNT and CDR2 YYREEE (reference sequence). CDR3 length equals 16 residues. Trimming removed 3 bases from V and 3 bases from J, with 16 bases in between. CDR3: CASSSGPGANYNEQFF. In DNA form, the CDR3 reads TGTGCCAGCAGCTCGGGACCCGGGGCAAACTACAATGAGCAGTTCTTC.

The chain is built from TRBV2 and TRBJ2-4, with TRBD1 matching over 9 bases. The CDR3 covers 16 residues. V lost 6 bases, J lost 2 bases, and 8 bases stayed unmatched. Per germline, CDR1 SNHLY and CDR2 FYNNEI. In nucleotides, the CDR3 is TGTGCCAGCAGCCCCTCTGGGACAGGGCCCAAAAACATTCAGTACTTC. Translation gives CASSPSGTGPKNIQYF.

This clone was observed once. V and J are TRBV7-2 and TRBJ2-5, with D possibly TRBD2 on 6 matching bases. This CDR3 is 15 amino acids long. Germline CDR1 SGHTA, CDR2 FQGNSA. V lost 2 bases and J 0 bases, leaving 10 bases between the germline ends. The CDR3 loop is CASSLRGRYQETQYF. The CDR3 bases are TGTGCCAGCAGCTTACGGGGGAGGTACCAAGAGACCCAGTACTTC.

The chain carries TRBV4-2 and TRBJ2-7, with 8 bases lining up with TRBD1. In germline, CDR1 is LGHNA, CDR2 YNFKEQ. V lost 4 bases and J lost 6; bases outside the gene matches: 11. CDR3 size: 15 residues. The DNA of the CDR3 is TGTGCCAGCAGCCCGGAGGTACAGGGGGTTTTCGAGCAGTACTTC. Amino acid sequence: CASSPEVQGVFEQYF.

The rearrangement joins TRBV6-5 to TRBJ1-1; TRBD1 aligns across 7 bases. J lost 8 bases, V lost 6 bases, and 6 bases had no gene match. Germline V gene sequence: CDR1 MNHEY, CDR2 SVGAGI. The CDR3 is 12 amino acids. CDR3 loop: CASRSTGLEAFF. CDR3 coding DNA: TGTGCCAGCAGGTCGACAGGGTTGGAAGCTTTCTTT.

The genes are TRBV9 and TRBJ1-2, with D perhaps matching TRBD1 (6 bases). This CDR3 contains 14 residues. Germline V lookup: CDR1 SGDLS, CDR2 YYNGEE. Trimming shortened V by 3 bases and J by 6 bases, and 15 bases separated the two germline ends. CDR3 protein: CASSARSQGHGYTF. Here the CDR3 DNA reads TGTGCCAGCAGCGCCCGTTCCCAGGGGCATGGCTACACCTTC.

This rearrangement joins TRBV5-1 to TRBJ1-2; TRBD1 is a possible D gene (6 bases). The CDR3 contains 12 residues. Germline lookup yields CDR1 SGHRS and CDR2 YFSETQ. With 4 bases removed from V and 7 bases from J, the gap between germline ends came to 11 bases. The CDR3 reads CASSPDRFGYTF. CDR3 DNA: TGCGCCAGCAGCCCAGACAGGTTTGGCTACACCTTC.

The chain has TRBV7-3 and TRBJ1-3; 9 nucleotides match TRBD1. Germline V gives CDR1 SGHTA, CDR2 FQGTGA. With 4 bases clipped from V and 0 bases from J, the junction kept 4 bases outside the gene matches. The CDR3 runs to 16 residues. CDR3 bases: TGTGCCAGCAGCTCGACAGGGGGAGGCTCTGGAAACACCATATATTTT. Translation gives CASSSTGGGSGNTIYF.

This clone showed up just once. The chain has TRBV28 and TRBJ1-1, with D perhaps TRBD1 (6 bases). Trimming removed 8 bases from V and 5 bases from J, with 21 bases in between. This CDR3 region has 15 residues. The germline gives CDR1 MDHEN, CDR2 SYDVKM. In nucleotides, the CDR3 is TGTGCCAGCCTATCCCCAGGGGTGTTACTGACTGAAGCTTTCTTT. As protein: CASLSPGVLLTEAFF.

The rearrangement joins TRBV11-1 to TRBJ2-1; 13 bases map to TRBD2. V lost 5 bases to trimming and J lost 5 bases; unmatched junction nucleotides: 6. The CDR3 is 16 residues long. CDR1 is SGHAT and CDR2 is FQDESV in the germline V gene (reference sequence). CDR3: CASSTRLAGGHNEQFF. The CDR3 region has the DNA TGTGCCAGCAGCACCCGACTAGCGGGGGGTCACAATGAGCAGTTCTTC.

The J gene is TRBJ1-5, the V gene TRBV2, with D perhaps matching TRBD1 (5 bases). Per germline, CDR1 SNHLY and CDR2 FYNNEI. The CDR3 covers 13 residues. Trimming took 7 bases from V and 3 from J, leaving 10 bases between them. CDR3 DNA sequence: TGTGCCAGCATGGGGGATGTCAATCAGCCCCAGCATTTT. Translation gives CASMGDVNQPQHF.

This CDR3 is CASSRQGWNTGELFF. The CDR3 DNA sequence: TGTGCCAGCAGCCGACAGGGTTGGAACACCGGGGAGCTGTTTTTT. The chain is built from TRBV14 and TRBJ2-2; TRBD1 matches at 7 bases. Germline V gene lookup returns CDR1 SGHDN and CDR2 FVKESK. With 4 bases clipped from V and 1 base from J, the junction kept 3 bases outside the gene matches. The CDR3 is made up of 15 amino acids.

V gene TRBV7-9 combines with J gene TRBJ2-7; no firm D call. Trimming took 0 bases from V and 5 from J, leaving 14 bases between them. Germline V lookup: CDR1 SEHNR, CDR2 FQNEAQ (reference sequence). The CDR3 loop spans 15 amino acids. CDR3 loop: CASSLATSLPDEQYF. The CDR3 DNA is TGTGCCAGCAGCTTAGCCACATCGCTCCCGGACGAGCAGTACTTC. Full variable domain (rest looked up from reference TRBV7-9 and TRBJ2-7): DTGVSQNPRHKITKRGQNVTFRCDPISEHNRLYWYRQTLGQGPEFLTYFQNEAQLEKSRLLSDRFSAERPKGSFSTLEIQRTEQGDSAMYLCASSLATSLPDEQYFGPGTRLTVT.

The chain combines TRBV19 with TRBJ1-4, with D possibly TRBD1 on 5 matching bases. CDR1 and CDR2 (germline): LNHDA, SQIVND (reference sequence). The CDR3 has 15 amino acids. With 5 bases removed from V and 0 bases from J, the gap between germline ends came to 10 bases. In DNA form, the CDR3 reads TGTGCCAGTAGTCCGGTGACAGCAACTAATGAAAAACTGTTTTTT. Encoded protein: CASSPVTATNEKLFF.

DNA of the CDR3: TGTGCCATCACCGGGACAGGGGAGGTGACTGAAGCTTTCTTT. This sequence encodes CAITGTGEVTEAFF. The chain joins TRBV10-3 to TRBJ1-1, with 10 nucleotides matching TRBD1. Per the germline V gene, CDR1 is ENHRY and CDR2 is SYGVKD. The V and J ends lost 7 bases and 5 bases, in that order; junction bases with no gene match: 7. The CDR3 length is 14 residues.

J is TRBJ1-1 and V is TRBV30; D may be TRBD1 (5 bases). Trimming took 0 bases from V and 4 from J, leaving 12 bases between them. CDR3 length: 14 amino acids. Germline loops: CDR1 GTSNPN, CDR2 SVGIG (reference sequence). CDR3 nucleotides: TGTGCCTGGAGTGTACTGCAGAGGGGCACTGAAGCTTTCTTT. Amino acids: CAWSVLQRGTEAFF.

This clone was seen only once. The CDR3 spells CASSYKGKNQPQHF. The CDR3 DNA reads as TGTGCCAGCAGTTACAAGGGAAAAAATCAGCCCCAGCATTTT. The V and J genes are TRBV6-5 and TRBJ1-5; D gene uncertain. Germline CDR1 MNHEY, CDR2 SVGAGI. Trimming removed 2 bases from V and 4 bases from J, with 9 bases in between. The CDR3 spans 14 residues.

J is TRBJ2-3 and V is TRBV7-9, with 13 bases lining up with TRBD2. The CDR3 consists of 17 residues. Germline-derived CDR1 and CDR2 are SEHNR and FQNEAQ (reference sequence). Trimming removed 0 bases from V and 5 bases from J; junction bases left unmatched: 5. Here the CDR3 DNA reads TGTGCCAGCAGCTTAGCAAGGACTAGCGGGAGTTTAGATACGCAGTATTTT. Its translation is CASSLARTSGSLDTQYF. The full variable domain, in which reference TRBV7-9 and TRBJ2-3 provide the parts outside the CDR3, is DTGVSQNPRHKITKRGQNVTFRCDPISEHNRLYWYRQTLGQGPEFLTYFQNEAQLEKSRLLSDRFSAERPKGSFSTLEIQRTEQGDSAMYLCASSLARTSGSLDTQYFGPGTRLTVL.

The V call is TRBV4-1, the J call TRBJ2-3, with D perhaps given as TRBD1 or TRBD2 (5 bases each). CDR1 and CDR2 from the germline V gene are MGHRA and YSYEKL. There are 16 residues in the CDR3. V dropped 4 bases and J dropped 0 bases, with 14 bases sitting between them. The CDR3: CASSPLGEGSTDTQYF. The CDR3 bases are TGCGCCAGCAGCCCCCTAGGTGAGGGGAGCACAGATACGCAGTATTTT.